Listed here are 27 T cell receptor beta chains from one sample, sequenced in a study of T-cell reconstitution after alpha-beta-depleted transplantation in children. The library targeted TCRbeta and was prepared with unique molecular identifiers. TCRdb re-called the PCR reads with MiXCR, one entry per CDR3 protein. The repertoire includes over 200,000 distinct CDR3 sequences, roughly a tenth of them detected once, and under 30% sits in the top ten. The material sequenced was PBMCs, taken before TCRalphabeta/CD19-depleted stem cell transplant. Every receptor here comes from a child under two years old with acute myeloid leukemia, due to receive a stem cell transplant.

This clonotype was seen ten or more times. Here the CDR3 reads CSAPGLGLNEQFF. DNA of the CDR3: TGCAGTGCCCCGGGACTAGGTCTCAATGAGCAGTTCTTC. This chain connects TRBV20-1 to TRBJ2-1; 8 positions agree with TRBD2. The CDR3 consists of 13 residues. J was trimmed by 6 bases and V by 6 bases; bases with no gene match: 7. Germline values: CDR1 DFQATT, CDR2 SNEGSKA (reference sequence).

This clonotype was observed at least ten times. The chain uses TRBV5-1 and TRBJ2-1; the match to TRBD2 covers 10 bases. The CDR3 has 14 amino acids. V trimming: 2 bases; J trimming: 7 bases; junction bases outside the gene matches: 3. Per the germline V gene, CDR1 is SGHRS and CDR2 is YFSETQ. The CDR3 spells CASSFASGRNEQFF. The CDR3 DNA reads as TGCGCCAGCAGCTTCGCTAGCGGGAGAAATGAGCAGTTCTTC.

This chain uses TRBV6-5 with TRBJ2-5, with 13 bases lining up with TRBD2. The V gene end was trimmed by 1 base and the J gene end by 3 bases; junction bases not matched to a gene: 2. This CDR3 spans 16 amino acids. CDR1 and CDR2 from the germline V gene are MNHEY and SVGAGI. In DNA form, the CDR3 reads TGTGCCAGCAGTTACTACGGGACTAGCGGGAAAGAGACCCAGTACTTC. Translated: CASSYYGTSGKETQYF.

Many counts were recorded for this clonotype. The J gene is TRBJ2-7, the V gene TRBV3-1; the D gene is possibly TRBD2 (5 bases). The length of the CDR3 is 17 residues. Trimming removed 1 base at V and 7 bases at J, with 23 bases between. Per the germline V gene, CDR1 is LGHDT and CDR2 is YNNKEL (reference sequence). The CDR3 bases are TGTGCCAGCAGCCAAGTGGCTAGCTTCCCTACGGCTGGAGAGCAGTACTTC. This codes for CASSQVASFPTAGEQYF.

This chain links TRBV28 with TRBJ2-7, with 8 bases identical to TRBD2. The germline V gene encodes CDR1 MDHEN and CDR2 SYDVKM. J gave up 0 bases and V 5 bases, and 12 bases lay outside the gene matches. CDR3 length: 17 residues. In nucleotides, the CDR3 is TGTGCCAGCAGTGAGACTTTACTAGCGGTGAGCTCCTACGAGCAGTACTTC. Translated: CASSETLLAVSSYEQYF.

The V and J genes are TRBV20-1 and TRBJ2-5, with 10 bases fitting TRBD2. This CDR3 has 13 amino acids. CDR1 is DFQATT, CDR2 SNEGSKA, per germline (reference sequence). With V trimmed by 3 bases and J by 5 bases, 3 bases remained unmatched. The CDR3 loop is CSASSGGGETQYF. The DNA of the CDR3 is TGCAGTGCTAGCAGCGGGGGGGGGGAGACCCAGTACTTC.

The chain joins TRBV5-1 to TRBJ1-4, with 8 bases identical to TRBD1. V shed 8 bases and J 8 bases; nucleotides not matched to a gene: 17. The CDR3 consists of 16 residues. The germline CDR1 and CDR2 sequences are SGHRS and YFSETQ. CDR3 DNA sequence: TGCGCCAGTAGCCTTGGGACAGGAGGAATTAAGGAAAAACTGTTTTTT. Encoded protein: CASSLGTGGIKEKLFF.

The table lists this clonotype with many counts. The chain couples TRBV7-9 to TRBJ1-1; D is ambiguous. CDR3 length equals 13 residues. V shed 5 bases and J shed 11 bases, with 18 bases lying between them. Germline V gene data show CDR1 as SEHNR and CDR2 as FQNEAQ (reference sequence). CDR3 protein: CASSAERAARAFF. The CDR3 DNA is TGTGCCAGCAGCGCCGAAAGAGCTGCTCGCGCTTTCTTT.

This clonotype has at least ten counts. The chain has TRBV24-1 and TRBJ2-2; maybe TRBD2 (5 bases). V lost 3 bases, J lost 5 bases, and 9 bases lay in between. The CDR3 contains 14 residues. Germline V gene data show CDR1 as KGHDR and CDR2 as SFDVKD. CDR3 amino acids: CATSDPPGTGELFF. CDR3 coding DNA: TGTGCCACCAGTGATCCCCCGGGGACCGGGGAGCTGTTTTTT.

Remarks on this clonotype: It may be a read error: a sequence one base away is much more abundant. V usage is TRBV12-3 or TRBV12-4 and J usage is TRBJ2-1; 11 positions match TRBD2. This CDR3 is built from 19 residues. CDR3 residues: CACSLMGLAARSSYNEQFF. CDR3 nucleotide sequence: TGTGCCTGCAGTTTGATGGGACTAGCGGCTCGAAGCTCCTACAATGAGCAGTTCTTC.

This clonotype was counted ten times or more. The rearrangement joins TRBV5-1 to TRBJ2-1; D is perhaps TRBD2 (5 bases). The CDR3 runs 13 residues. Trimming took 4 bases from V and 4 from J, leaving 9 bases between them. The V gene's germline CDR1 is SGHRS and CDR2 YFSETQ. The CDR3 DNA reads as TGCGCCAGCAGCAAGACTACTTACAATGAGCAGTTCTTC. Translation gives CASSKTTYNEQFF.

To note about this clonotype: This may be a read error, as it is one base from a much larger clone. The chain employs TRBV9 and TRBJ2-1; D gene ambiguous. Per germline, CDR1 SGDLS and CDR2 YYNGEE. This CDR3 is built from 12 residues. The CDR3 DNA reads TGTGCCACCAGCCCGACCTTCTATGAGCAGTTCTTC. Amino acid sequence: CATSPTFYEQFF.

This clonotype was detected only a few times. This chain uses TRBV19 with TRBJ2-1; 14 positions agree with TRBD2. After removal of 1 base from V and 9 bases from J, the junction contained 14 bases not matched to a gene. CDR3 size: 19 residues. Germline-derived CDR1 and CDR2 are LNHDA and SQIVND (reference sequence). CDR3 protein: CASSIVGGRDGTSGSEQFF. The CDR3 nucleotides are TGTGCCAGTAGTATAGTCGGGGGGCGAGACGGGACTAGCGGGAGTGAGCAGTTCTTC.

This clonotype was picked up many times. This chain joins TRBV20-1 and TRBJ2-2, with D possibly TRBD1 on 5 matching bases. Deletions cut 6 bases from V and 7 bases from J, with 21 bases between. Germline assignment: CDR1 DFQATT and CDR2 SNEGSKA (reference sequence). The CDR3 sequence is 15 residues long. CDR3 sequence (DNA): TGCAGTGCCAGGGTTCTTAACAGGTTCGACGGGGAGCTGTTTTTT. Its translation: CSARVLNRFDGELFF.

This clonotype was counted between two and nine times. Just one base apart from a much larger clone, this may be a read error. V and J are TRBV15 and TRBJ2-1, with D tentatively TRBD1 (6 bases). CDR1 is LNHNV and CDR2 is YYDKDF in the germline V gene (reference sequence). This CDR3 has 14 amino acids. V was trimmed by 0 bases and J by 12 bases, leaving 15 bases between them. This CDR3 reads CATSRDRQGMMQFF. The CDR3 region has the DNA TGTGCCACCAGCAGAGATCGGCAGGGGATGATGCAGTTCTTC.

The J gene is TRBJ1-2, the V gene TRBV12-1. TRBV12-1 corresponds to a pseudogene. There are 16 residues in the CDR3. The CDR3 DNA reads TGTGCCAGGGGCTTTGGGCGGCTTTACTCTAACTATGGCTACACCTTC. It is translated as CARGFGRLYSNYGYTF.

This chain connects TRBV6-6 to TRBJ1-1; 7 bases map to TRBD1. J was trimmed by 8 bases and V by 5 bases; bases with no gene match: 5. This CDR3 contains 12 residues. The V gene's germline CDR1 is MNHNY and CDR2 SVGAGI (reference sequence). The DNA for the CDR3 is TGTGCCAGCAGTGCCCCGACAGGGGAAGCTTTCTTT. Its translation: CASSAPTGEAFF.

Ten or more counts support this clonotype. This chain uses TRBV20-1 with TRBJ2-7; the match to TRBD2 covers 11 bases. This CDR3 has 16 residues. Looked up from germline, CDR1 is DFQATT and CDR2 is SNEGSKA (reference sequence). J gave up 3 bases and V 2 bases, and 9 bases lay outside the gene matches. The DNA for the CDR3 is TGCAGTGCTAGATACCTAGAGACTAGCGGGAACTACGAGCAGTACTTC. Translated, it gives CSARYLETSGNYEQYF.

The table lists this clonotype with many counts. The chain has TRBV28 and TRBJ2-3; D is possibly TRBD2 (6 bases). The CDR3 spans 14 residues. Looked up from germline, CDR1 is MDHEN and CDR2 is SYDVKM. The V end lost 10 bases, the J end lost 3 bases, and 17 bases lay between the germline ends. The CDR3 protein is CATLTSFNTDTQYF. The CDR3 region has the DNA TGTGCCACCCTGACTAGTTTCAATACAGATACGCAGTATTTT.

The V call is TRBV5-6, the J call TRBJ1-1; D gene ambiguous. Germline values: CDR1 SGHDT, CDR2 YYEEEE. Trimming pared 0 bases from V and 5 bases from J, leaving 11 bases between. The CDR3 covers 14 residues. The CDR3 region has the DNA TGTGCCAGCAGCTTGGAAGCGGGGTGGACTGAAGCTTTCTTT. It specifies CASSLEAGWTEAFF.

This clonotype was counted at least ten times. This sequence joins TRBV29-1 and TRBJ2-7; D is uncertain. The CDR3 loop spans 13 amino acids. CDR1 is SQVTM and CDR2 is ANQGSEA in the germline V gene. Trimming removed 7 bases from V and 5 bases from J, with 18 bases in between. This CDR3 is CSASDYSRHEQYF. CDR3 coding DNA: TGCAGCGCTTCGGATTACAGTAGGCACGAGCAGTACTTC.

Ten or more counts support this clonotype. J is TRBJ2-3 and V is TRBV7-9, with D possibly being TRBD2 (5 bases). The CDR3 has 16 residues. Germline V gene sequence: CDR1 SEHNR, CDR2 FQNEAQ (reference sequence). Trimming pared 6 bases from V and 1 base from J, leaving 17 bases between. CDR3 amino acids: CASRKLGEGGTDTQYF. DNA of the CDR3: TGTGCCAGCAGAAAACTAGGCGAGGGAGGCACAGATACGCAGTATTTT.

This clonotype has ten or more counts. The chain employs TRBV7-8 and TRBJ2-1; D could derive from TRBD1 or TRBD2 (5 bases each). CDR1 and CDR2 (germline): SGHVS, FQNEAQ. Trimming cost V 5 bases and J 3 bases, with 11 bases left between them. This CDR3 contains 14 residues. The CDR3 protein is CASSSRDGYNEQFF. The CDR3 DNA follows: TGTGCCAGCAGCAGCCGGGACGGCTACAATGAGCAGTTCTTC.

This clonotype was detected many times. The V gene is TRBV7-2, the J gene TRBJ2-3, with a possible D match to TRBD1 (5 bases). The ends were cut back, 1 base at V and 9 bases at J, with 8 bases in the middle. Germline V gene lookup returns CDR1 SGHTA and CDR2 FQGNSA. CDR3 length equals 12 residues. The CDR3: CASSLETATQYF. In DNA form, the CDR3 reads TGTGCCAGCAGCTTAGAGACAGCGACGCAGTATTTT.

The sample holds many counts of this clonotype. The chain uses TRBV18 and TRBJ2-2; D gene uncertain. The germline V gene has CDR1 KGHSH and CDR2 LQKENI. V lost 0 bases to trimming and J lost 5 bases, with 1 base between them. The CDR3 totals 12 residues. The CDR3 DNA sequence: TGTGCCAGCTCACCACCGACCGGGGAGCTGTTTTTT. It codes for CASSPPTGELFF.

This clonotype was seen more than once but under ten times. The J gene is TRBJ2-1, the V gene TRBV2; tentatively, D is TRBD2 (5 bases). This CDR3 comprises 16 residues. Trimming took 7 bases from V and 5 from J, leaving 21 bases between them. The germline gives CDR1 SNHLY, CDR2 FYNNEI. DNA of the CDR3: TGTGCCAGCACCAACCAGGCGAGAGGGAGACACAATGAGCAGTTCTTC. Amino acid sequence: CASTNQARGRHNEQFF.

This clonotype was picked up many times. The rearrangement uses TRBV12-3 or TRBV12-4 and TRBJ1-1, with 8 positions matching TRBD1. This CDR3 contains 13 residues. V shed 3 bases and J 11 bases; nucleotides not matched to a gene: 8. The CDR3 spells CASSFRRGLSAFF. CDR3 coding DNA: TGTGCCAGCAGTTTTCGCAGGGGGCTTTCGGCTTTCTTT.